These 11 T cell receptor beta chains were all obtained from the same sample, sequenced in a study of Ad26.COV2.S vaccination and SARS-CoV-2 variants (dated by TCRdb to the early 2020s). The treatment or condition label, read with the paper, signifies: 19 received Ad26.COV2.S at low or high dose, single or two shots; a few received placebo; per-sample allocation not given. For vaccine and placebo recipients, the sequenced repertoires came from samples collected on day 63 after the first injection. Receptor libraries were prepared by the immunoSEQ multiplex PCR assay. Entries here come from immuneACCESS through TCRdb and include only in-frame sequences with V and J called. Some clones fail to appear in such tables; in the studies checked, an unresolved V gene covers under half of the shortfall, and the cause of the remainder is unknown. The sample contains 320,000 or so clones, about nine tenths of them found a single time. The ten most abundant clones make up around 5.5% of the sample.

The sequencing here drew on peripheral blood, taken in a trial of Ad26.COV2.S vaccine versus placebo. The receptor set was obtained from a person between 18 and 65 years old who received the Ad26.COV2.S COVID-19 vaccine or a placebo.

CDR3 in DNA: TGTGCCAGCAGTTACGGGGTGTCTGGGGCCAACGTCCTGACTTTC. This gives the protein CASSYGVSGANVLTF. The chain combines TRBV6-5 with TRBJ2-6; D is undetermined. The CDR3 loop spans 15 amino acids. V was trimmed by 2 bases and J by 1 base, leaving 6 bases between them. The germline gives CDR1 MNHEY, CDR2 SVGAGI.

The genes are TRBV9 and TRBJ2-3; 11 bases are a match to TRBD2. V gave up 3 bases and J gave up 4 bases; unmatched junction bases: 16. CDR1 and CDR2 (germline): SGDLS, YYNGEE. The length of the CDR3 is 19 residues. CDR3 region: CASSGLGLAGGYWSDTQYF. The CDR3 DNA reads as TGTGCCAGCAGCGGGTTGGGTCTAGCGGGGGGTTACTGGTCAGATACGCAGTATTTT.

This clone was found a few times. The chain couples TRBV4-3 to TRBJ2-2, with D unclear. Trimming pared 0 bases from V and 3 bases from J, leaving 5 bases between. Germline V gives CDR1 LGHNA, CDR2 YSLEER. The CDR3 totals 14 residues. CDR3 sequence: CASSQEVYTGELFF. The CDR3 region has the DNA TGCGCCAGCAGCCAAGAGGTTTACACCGGGGAGCTGTTTTTT.

This chain connects TRBV10-3 to TRBJ2-1; 8 bases match TRBD2. The CDR3 is made up of 13 amino acids. Germline values: CDR1 ENHRY, CDR2 SYGVKD. V shed 8 bases and J 4 bases; nucleotides not matched to a gene: 4. The CDR3 nucleotides are TGTGCCATCCACTCGGGAGGGTACAATGAGCAGTTCTTC. Protein product: CAIHSGGYNEQFF.

This rearrangement joins TRBV5-1 to TRBJ2-7; 8 positions match TRBD1. This CDR3 has 15 amino acids. Unmatched junction bases numbered 4, after V lost 2 bases and J lost 0 bases. The germline V gene has CDR1 SGHRS and CDR2 YFSETQ. CDR3 bases: TGCGCCAGCAGCTTAGGACAGGGTAACTCCTACGAGCAGTACTTC. Protein sequence: CASSLGQGNSYEQYF. Drawing the rest from reference TRBV5-1 and TRBJ2-7, the complete variable domain is KAGVTQTPRYLIKTRGQQVTLSCSPISGHRSVSWYQQTPGQGLQFLFEYFSETQRNKGNFPGRFSGRQFSNSRSEMNVSTLELGDSALYLCASSLGQGNSYEQYFGPGTRLTVT.

This sequence joins TRBV4-1 and TRBJ2-1; D remains unclear. Germline CDR1 reads MGHRA; CDR2 reads YSYEKL. V lost 5 bases to trimming and J lost 8 bases, with 13 bases between them. This CDR3 is 13 amino acids long. For the CDR3, the DNA is TGCGCCAGCAGCTTAATACCTGGAGATGAGCAGTTCTTC. Residues: CASSLIPGDEQFF.

A few counts support this clone. V gene TRBV15 combines with J gene TRBJ1-3; 7 bases align to TRBD1. CDR1 and CDR2 (germline): LNHNV, YYDKDF (reference sequence). The CDR3 is 17 residues long. V dropped 1 base and J dropped 4; count of bases not matched to a gene: 10. CDR3: CATSRATDRVKGNTIYF. The DNA of the CDR3 is TGTGCCACCAGCAGAGCCACAGACAGGGTGAAAGGAAACACCATATATTTT.

This chain uses TRBV4-3 with TRBJ1-1; D possibly corresponds to TRBD1 (5 bases). Germline CDR1 LGHNA, CDR2 YSLEER. The CDR3 is made up of 13 amino acids. Trimming removed 0 bases at V and 7 bases at J, with 9 bases between. CDR3 sequence (DNA): TGCGCCAGCAGCCAAGATTGGGGCAGTGAAGCTTTCTTT. It encodes CASSQDWGSEAFF.

This clone was detected a few times. V is TRBV12-3 or TRBV12-4 and J is TRBJ1-5, with D unresolved. Trimming left V 3 bases short and J 6 bases short, with 9 bases between. The CDR3 length is 13 residues. The CDR3 protein is CASSLREGQPQHF. CDR3 sequence (DNA): TGTGCCAGCAGTTTGAGGGAGGGTCAGCCCCAGCATTTT.

This rearrangement joins TRBV6-5 to TRBJ1-1; TRBD1 is a possible D gene (5 bases). This CDR3 spans 15 amino acids. Trimming took 0 bases from V and 5 from J, leaving 13 bases between them. From germline, CDR1 is MNHEY and CDR2 SVGAGI. The CDR3 is CASSYSQGPRTEAFF. In DNA, the CDR3 is TGTGCCAGCAGTTACTCGCAGGGACCTAGGACTGAAGCTTTCTTT.

Notes on this clone: One junction end does not reproduce the germline sequence, and a read error may be involved. The chain employs TRBV11-3 and TRBJ2-1, with D possibly TRBD2 on 5 matching bases. The length of the CDR3 is 15 residues. CDR1 SGHNT and CDR2 YENEEA come from the germline V gene. CDR3 sequence: CACRDASGPYNEQFF. DNA of the CDR3: TGTGCCTGCAGAGACGCCAGCGGTCCTTACAATGAGCAGTTCTTC.